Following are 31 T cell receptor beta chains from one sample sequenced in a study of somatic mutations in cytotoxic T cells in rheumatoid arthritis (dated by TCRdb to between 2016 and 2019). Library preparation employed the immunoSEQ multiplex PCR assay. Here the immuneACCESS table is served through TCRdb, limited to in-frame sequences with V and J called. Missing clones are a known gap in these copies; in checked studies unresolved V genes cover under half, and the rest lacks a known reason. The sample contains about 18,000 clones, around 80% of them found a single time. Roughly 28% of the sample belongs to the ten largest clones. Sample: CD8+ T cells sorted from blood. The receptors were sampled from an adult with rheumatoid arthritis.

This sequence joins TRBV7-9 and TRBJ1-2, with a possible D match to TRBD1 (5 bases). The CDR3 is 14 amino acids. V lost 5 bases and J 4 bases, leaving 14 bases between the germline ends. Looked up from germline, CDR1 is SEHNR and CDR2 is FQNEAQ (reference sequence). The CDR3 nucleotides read TGTGCCAGCAGCCCTAGCTCGGACATCTATGGCTACACCTTC. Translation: CASSPSSDIYGYTF.

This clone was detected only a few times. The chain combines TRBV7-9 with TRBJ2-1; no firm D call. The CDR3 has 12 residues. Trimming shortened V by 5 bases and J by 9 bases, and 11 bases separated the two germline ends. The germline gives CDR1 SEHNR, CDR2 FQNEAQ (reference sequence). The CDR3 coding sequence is TGTGCCAGCAGCGTTTCGATAGGTGAGCAGTTCTTC. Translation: CASSVSIGEQFF.

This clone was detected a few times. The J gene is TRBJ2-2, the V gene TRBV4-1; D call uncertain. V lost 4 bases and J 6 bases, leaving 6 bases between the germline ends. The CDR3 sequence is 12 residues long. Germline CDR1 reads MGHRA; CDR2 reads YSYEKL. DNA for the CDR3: TGCGCCAGCAGCCTTGGATCCGGGGAGCTGTTTTTT. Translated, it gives CASSLGSGELFF.

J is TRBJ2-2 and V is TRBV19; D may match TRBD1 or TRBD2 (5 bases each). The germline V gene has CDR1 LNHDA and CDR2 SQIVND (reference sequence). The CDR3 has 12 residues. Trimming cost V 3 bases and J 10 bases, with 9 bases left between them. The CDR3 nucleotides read TGTGCCAGTAGTATCCTGGGGACGGAGCTGTTTTTT. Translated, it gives CASSILGTELFF.

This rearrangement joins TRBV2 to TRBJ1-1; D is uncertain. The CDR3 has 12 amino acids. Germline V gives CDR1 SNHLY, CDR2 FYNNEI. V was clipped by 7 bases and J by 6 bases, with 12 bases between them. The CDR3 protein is CASTGVGAEAFF. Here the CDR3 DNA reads TGTGCCAGCACCGGGGTGGGCGCTGAAGCTTTCTTT.

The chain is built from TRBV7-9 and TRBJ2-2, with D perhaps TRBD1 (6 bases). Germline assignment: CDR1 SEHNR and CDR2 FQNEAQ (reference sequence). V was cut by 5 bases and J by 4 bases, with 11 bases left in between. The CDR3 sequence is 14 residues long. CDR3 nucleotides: TGTGCCAGCAGCACAACAGGGATCACCGGGGAGCTGTTTTTT. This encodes CASSTTGITGELFF.

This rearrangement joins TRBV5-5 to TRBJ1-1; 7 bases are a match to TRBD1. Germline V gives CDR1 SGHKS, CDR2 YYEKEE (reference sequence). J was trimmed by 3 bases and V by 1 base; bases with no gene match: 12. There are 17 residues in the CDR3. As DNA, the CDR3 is TGTGCCAGCAGCTTGCACAGGGGAGAGTTAAGAGACACTGAAGCTTTCTTT. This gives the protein CASSLHRGELRDTEAFF.

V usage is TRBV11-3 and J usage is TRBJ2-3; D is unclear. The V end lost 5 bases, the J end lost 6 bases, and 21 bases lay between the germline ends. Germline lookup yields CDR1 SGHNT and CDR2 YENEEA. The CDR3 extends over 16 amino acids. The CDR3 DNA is TGTGCCAGCAGCCCCCCCCTGGGATCCTTAGGGGATACGCAGTATTTT. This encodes CASSPPLGSLGDTQYF.

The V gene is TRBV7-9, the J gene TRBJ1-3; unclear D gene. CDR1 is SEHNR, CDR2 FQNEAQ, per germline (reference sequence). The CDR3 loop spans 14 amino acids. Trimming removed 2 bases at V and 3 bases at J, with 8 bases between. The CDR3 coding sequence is TGTGCCAGCAGCTTATCGGTTAGTGGAAACACCATATATTTT. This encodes CASSLSVSGNTIYF.

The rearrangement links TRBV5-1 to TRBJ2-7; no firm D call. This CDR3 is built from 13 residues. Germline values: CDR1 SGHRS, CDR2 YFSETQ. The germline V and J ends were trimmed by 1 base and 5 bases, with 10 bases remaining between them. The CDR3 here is CASSLLGPHEQYF. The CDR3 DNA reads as TGCGCCAGCAGCTTGCTGGGTCCCCACGAGCAGTACTTC.

The CDR3 loop is CASSHRQDAGDQPQHF. DNA of the CDR3: TGTGCCAGCAGCCACCGACAGGATGCGGGGGATCAGCCCCAGCATTTT. The chain combines TRBV7-9 with TRBJ1-5; D perhaps matches TRBD1 (6 bases). In germline, CDR1 is SEHNR, CDR2 FQNEAQ (reference sequence). There are 16 residues in the CDR3. Between the trimmed V and J ends, which lost 5 bases and 5 bases, there was a span of 19 bases.

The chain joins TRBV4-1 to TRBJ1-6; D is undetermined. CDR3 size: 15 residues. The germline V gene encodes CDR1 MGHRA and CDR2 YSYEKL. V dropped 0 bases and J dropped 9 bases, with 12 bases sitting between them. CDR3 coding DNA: TGCGCCAGCAGCCAAGATGACGATCGAGGTTCACCCCTCCACTTT. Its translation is CASSQDDDRGSPLHF.

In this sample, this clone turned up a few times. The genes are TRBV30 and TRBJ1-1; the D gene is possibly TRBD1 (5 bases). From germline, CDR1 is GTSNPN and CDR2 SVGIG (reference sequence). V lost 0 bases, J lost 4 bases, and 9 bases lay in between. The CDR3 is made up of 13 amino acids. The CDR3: CAWSVVQGTEAFF. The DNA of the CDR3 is TGTGCCTGGAGTGTGGTCCAGGGCACTGAAGCTTTCTTT.

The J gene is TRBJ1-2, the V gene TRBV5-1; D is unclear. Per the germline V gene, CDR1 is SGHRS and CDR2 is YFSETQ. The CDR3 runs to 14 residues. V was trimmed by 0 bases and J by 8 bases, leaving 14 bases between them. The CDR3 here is CASSLVPGEGGYTF. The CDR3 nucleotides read TGCGCCAGCAGCTTGGTCCCAGGAGAAGGCGGCTACACCTTC.

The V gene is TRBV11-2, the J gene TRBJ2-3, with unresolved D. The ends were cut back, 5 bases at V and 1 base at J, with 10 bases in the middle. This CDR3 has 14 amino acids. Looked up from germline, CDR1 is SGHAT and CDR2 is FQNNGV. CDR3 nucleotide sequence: TGTGCCAGCAGCCCCATGTGGGGCACAGATACGCAGTATTTT. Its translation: CASSPMWGTDTQYF.

CDR3 bases: TGTGCCAGCAGCTTGCCAGCGGGCACAGATACGCAGTATTTT. It encodes CASSLPAGTDTQYF. V usage is TRBV5-5 and J usage is TRBJ2-3; tentatively, D is TRBD2 (5 bases). The V gene's germline CDR1 is SGHKS and CDR2 YYEKEE (reference sequence). The CDR3 covers 14 residues. V was cut by 1 base and J by 1 base, with 7 bases left in between. Combining the CDR3 with reference TRBV5-5 and TRBJ2-3 gives the whole variable domain DAGVTQSPTHLIKTRGQQVTLRCSPISGHKSVSWYQQVLGQGPQFIFQYYEKEERGRGNFPDRFSARQFPNYSSELNVNALLLGDSALYLCASSLPAGTDTQYFGPGTRLTVL.

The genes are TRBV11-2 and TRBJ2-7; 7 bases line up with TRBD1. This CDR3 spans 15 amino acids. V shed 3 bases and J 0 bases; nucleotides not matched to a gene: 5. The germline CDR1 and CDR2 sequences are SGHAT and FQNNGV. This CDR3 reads CASSFWDSPSYEQYF. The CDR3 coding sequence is TGTGCCAGCAGCTTCTGGGACAGTCCCTCCTACGAGCAGTACTTC. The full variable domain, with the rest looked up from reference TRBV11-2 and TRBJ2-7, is EAGVAQSPRYKIIEKRQSVAFWCNPISGHATLYWYQQILGQGPKLLIQFQNNGVVDDSQLPKDRFSAERLKGVDSTLKIQPAKLEDSAVYLCASSFWDSPSYEQYFGPGTRLTVT.

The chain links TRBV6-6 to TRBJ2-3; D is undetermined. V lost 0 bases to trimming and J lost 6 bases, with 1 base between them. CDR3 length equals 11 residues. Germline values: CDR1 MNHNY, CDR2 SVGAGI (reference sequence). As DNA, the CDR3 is TGTGCCAGCAGTTACTCGGATACGCAGTATTTT. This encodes CASSYSDTQYF.

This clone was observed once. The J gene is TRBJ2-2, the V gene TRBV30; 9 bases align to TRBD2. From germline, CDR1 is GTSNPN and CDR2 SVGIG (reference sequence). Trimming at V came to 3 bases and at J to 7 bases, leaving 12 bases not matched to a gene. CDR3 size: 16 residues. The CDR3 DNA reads TGTGCCTGGAGGACACTCGCGGGAGGGCTAGGCGGGGAGCTGTTTTTT. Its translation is CAWRTLAGGLGGELFF.

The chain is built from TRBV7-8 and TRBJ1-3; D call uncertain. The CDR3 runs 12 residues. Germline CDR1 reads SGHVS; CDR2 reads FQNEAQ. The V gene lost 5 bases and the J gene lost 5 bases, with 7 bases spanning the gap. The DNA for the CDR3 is TGTGCCAGCAGCCTTGGTCGAAACACCATATATTTT. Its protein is CASSLGRNTIYF.

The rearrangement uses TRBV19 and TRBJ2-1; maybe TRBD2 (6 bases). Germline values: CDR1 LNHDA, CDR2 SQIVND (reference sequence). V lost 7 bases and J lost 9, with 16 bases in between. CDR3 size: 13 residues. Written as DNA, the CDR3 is TGTGCCAGTATCGATATCGGGGGTCGTGAGCAGTTCTTC. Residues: CASIDIGGREQFF.

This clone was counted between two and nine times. The CDR3 DNA reads TGTGCCAGCAGCGTAGGACAGGGAACCTACGAGCAGTACTTC. Protein: CASSVGQGTYEQYF. The chain employs TRBV9 and TRBJ2-7; 7 bases map to TRBD1. The germline V gene encodes CDR1 SGDLS and CDR2 YYNGEE. The CDR3 has 14 residues. V gave up 0 bases and J gave up 2 bases; unmatched junction bases: 2.

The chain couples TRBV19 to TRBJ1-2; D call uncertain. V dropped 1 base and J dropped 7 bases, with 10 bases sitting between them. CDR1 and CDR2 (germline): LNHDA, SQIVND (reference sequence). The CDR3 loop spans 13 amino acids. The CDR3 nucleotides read TGTGCCAGTAGTATAGGTCAATTTGGTGGCTACACCTTC. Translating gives CASSIGQFGGYTF.

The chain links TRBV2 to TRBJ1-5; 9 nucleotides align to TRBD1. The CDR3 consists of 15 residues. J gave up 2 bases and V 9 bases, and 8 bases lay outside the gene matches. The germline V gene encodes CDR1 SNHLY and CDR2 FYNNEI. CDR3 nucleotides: TGTGCCAGGGGGGACAGGGCTTTTGGCAATCAGCCCCAGCATTTT. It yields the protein CARGDRAFGNQPQHF.

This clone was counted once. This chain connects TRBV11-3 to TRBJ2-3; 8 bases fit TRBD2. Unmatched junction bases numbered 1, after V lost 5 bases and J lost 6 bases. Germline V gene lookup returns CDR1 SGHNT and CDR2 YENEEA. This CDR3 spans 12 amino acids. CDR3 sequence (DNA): TGTGCCAGCAGCACGGGGGGGGATACGCAGTATTTT. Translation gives CASSTGGDTQYF.

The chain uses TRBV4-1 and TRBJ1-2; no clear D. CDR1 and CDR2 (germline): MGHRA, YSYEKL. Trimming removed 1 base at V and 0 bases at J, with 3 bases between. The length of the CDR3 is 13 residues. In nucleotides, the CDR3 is TGCGCCAGCAGCCAAGGGGCTAACTATGGCTACACCTTC. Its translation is CASSQGANYGYTF.

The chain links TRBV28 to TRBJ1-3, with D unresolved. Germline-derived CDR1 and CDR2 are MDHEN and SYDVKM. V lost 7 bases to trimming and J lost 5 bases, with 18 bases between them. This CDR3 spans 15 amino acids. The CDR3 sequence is CASISFLGLRNTIYF. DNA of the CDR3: TGTGCCAGCATTTCTTTCCTGGGCCTTCGAAACACCATATATTTT.

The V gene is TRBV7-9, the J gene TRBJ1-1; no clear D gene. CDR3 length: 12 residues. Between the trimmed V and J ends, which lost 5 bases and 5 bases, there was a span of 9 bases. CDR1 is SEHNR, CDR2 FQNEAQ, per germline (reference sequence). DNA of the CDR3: TGTGCCAGCAGCACGGCCTTTACTGAAGCTTTCTTT. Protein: CASSTAFTEAFF.

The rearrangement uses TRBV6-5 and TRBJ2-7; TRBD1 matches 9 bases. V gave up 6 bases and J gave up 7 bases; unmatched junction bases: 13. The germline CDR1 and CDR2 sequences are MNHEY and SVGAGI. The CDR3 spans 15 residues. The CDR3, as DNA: TGTGCCAGCAGGGAAACGGGACAGGGTGTAAGGGAGCAGTACTTC. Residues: CASRETGQGVREQYF.

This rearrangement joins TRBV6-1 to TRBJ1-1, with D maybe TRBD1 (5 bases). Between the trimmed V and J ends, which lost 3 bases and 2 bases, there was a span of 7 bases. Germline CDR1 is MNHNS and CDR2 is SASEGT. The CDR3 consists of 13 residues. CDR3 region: CASSEGPNTEAFF. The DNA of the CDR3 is TGTGCCAGCAGTGAGGGACCTAACACTGAAGCTTTCTTT.

This CDR3 reads CASSPLSGTDTQYF. The CDR3 nucleotides read TGTGCCAGCTCACCACTCTCGGGCACAGATACGCAGTATTTT. This chain links TRBV18 with TRBJ2-3; D gene ambiguous. CDR3 length: 14 residues. Germline assignment: CDR1 KGHSH and CDR2 LQKENI. The V gene lost 1 base and the J gene lost 1 base, with 6 bases spanning the gap. Based on the CDR3 plus reference TRBV18 and TRBJ2-3, the full variable domain is NAGVMQNPRHLVRRRGQEARLRCSPMKGHSHVYWYRQLPEEGLKFMVYLQKENIIDESGMPKERFSAEFPKEGPSILRIQQVVRGDSAAYFCASSPLSGTDTQYFGPGTRLTVL.